Listed below are T cell receptor beta chains from one sample, sequenced in a study of cytomegalovirus exposure and HLA in healthy donors. Only in-frame clones appear in the TCRdb table, and some are missing; sequencing was by immunoSEQ multiplex PCR. The repertoire holds 75,000 to 90,000 clones, approximately 81% seen once, with less than 8% in the top ten. Source material: PBMCs. The receptors stem from a man aged 40-49 years in good health and CMV-seropositive. CDR3s include the opening cysteine and the closing phenylalanine or tryptophan.

V gene: TRBV5-1; CDR3 protein: CASSLPGSSYEQYF
V gene: TRBV15; CDR3 protein: CATSNGKPSIEAFF
V gene: TRBV13; CDR3 protein: CASSETGTGPEQFF
V gene: TRBV13; CDR3 protein: CASSLLAGVGNEQFF
V gene: TRBV28; CDR3 protein: CATRDSNSNQPQHF
V gene: TRBV29-1; CDR3 protein: CSVEVQTYEQYF
V gene: TRBV7-2; CDR3 protein: CASSLAAGASSGNTIYF
V gene: TRBV30; CDR3 protein: CAWSVKTGRQETQYF
V gene: TRBV6-5; CDR3 protein: CASTRGPPNTGELFF
V gene: TRBV5-6; CDR3 protein: CASSSSRSSYNEQFF
V gene: TRBV5-4; CDR3 protein: CASSSTGNYGYTF
V gene: TRBV11-2; CDR3 protein: CASSPTGDEQYF
V gene: TRBV7-6; CDR3 protein: CASSLASGNGNTIYF
V gene: TRBV19; CDR3 protein: CASSILRGDYYEQYF
V gene: TRBV10-2; CDR3 protein: CASRSSGGAGEQFF
V gene: TRBV5-1; CDR3 protein: CASSLTGAYEQYF
V gene: TRBV5-1; CDR3 protein: CASRTSGSYEQYF
V gene: TRBV19; CDR3 protein: CASSIPRGNYGYTF
V gene: TRBV15; CDR3 protein: CATSREAGGGPYEQFF
V gene: TRBV18; CDR3 protein: CASSPLAGGTDTQYF
V gene: TRBV30; CDR3 protein: CALNLGPYEQYF
V gene: TRBV7-2; CDR3 protein: CASRPPGLAYEQYF
V gene: TRBV19; CDR3 protein: CASSTQGNTEAFF
V gene: TRBV11-2; CDR3 protein: CASSFRRDTGELFF
V gene: TRBV15; CDR3 protein: CATSRDSGEDTGELFF
V gene: TRBV10-2; CDR3 protein: CASSYSGQGYEQYF
V gene: TRBV6-1; CDR3 protein: CASSDREGQPQHF
V gene: TRBV6-4; CDR3 protein: CASSEAGGSTDTQYF
V gene: TRBV18; CDR3 protein: CASSPDWRRDTGELFF
V gene: TRBV2; CDR3 protein: CASGRGGKEQKLFF
V gene: TRBV9; CDR3 protein: CASSVGQGATEAFF
V gene: TRBV5-1; CDR3 protein: CASSPGYFGDEQFF
V gene: TRBV18; CDR3 protein: CASSPGAGNQPQHF
V gene: TRBV2; CDR3 protein: CASRPGLAGGNEQFF
V gene: TRBV18; CDR3 protein: CASSPPSGLGNYEQYF
V gene: TRBV5-1; CDR3 protein: CASSRAGTTSYNEQFF
V gene: TRBV5-5; CDR3 protein: CASSRTVANTGELFF
V gene: TRBV10-2; CDR3 protein: CASSERRDTGELFF
V gene: TRBV27; CDR3 protein: CASSYTGGSYNEQFF
V gene: TRBV6-5; CDR3 protein: CASSYSTPGADYGYTF
V gene: TRBV28; CDR3 protein: CASSPVLFLATNEKLFF
V gene: TRBV19; CDR3 protein: CASSVQAGVFDEQFF
V gene: TRBV4-1; CDR3 protein: CASSQVRGANEQFF
V gene: TRBV2; CDR3 protein: CASRATGSPNEKLFF
V gene: TRBV7-9; CDR3 protein: CASSLNPTPIAGGLYEQYF
V gene: TRBV15; CDR3 protein: CATSRDPPTARGAKYNEQFF
V gene: TRBV5-4; CDR3 protein: CASTPWLAETQYF